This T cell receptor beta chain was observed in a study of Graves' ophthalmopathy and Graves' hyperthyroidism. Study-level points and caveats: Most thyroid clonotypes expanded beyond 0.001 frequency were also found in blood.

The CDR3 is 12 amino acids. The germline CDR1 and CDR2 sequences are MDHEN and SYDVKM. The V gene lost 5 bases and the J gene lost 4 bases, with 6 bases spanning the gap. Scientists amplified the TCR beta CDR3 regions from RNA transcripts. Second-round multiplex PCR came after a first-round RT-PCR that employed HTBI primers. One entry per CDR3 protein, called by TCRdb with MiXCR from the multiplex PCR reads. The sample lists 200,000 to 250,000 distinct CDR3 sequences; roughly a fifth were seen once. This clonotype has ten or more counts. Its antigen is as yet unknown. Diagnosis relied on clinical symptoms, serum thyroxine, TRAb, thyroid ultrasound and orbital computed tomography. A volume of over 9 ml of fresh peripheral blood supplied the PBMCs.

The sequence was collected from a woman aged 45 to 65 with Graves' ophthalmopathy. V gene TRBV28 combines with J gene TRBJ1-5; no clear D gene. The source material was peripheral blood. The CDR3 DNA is TGTGCCAGCAGTGTCCTAAATCAGCCCCAGCATTTT. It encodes CASSVLNQPQHF.